Below are 22 T cell receptor beta chains sequenced from a single sample in a study of OX40 agonist ivuxolimab in advanced cancers. Produced via immunoSEQ multiplex PCR; TCRdb's table is partial and in-frame only. This sample has around 100,000 clones, with around 93% found just once. Here the sequenced sample was CD4+ or CD8+ T cells sorted from blood, taken in a trial of the OX40 agonist ivuxolimab. The source is an adult with an advanced solid tumor such as melanoma, head and neck, liver or kidney cancer.

This rearrangement joins TRBV6-1 to TRBJ1-2; D perhaps matches TRBD1 (6 bases). V was cut by 2 bases and J by 9 bases, with 13 bases left in between. This CDR3 is built from 13 residues. Germline CDR1 and CDR2: MNHNS and SASEGT. The CDR3 sequence is CASSERGLWSYTF. For the CDR3, the DNA is TGTGCCAGCAGTGAACGGGGGCTATGGAGCTACACCTTC.

V is TRBV7-3 and J is TRBJ2-3; the D is unclear. Germline V gene sequence: CDR1 SGHTA, CDR2 FQGTGA. V lost 1 base and J lost 7, with 15 bases in between. This CDR3 is 15 amino acids long. CDR3 bases: TGTGCCAGCAGCTTAAAGGGCTCCAAGGCCTATACGCAGTATTTT. Protein sequence: CASSLKGSKAYTQYF.

CDR3 nucleotide sequence: TGTGCCAGCAGCTTAGCAAGGTCAGCAGACTCCTACGAGCAGTACTTC. It codes for CASSLARSADSYEQYF. V usage is TRBV7-2 and J usage is TRBJ2-7; no definite D call. From germline, CDR1 is SGHTA and CDR2 FQGNSA. The V gene lost 0 bases and the J gene lost 0 bases, with 12 bases spanning the gap. This CDR3 has 16 amino acids.

This clone was recorded only once. The genes are TRBV4-3 and TRBJ2-5, with D perhaps matching TRBD2 (6 bases). Per germline, CDR1 LGHNA and CDR2 YSLEER. V was cut by 0 bases and J by 4 bases, with 6 bases left in between. This CDR3 is 13 amino acids long. The CDR3 coding sequence is TGCGCCAGCAGCCAAGAGGGGGGAGAGACCCAGTACTTC. Encoded protein: CASSQEGGETQYF.

The rearrangement uses TRBV5-1 and TRBJ1-1; no definite D call. V lost 4 bases to trimming and J lost 1 base, with 8 bases between them. This CDR3 has 13 amino acids. Germline V gives CDR1 SGHRS, CDR2 YFSETQ. The CDR3 sequence: CASSPYKNTEAFF. The CDR3 nucleotides are TGCGCCAGCAGCCCCTACAAGAACACTGAAGCTTTCTTT.

This clone was seen a handful of times. The rearrangement joins TRBV4-2 to TRBJ2-1, with D unresolved. Germline CDR1 and CDR2: LGHNA and YNFKEQ. Trimming took off 0 bases at V and 9 bases at J, with 24 bases between the two ends. The CDR3 totals 18 residues. CDR3: CASSQESPATLRQIEQFF. The CDR3 nucleotides read TGTGCCAGCAGCCAAGAATCGCCGGCCACTCTGCGTCAGATTGAGCAGTTCTTC.

This rearrangement joins TRBV5-8 to TRBJ1-1, with D unclear. The CDR3 sequence is 12 residues long. V lost 2 bases, J lost 6 bases, and 8 bases lay in between. Germline V lookup: CDR1 SGHTS, CDR2 YDEGEE. The CDR3 sequence: CASSLPHSEAFF. CDR3 in DNA: TGTGCCAGCAGCTTACCCCATTCTGAAGCTTTCTTT.

The V and J genes are TRBV30 and TRBJ2-7, with D uncertain. There are 13 residues in the CDR3. Germline CDR1 reads GTSNPN; CDR2 reads SVGIG (reference sequence). Trimming left V 0 bases short and J 0 bases short, with 6 bases between. The CDR3 nucleotides are TGTGCCTGGAGTGTCCTGAGCTCCTACGAGCAGTACTTC. Encoded protein: CAWSVLSSYEQYF.

This chain links TRBV11-2 with TRBJ2-5; D is uncertain. The V gene's germline CDR1 is SGHAT and CDR2 FQNNGV. The CDR3 length is 13 residues. The V and J ends lost 0 bases and 7 bases respectively, with 9 bases between them. The CDR3 loop is CASSLDTMGTQYF. For the CDR3, the DNA is TGTGCCAGCAGCTTAGATACAATGGGGACCCAGTACTTC.

The V gene is TRBV21-1, the J gene TRBJ2-7; no DNA check was done on the table's D call, TRBD2. TRBV21-1 is noted as a pseudogene. This CDR3 has 15 amino acids. CDR3 in DNA: TGTGCCAGCTCCGGGACTAGCGGGAGGGAACACGAGCAGTACTTC. It translates to CASSGTSGREHEQYF.

The rearrangement uses TRBV9 and TRBJ2-2; 13 bases map to TRBD2. The CDR3 covers 16 residues. Germline V gene data show CDR1 as SGDLS and CDR2 as YYNGEE. Trimming at V came to 4 bases and at J to 7 bases, leaving 7 bases not matched to a gene. CDR3 in amino acids: CASSPGLAGRGGELFF. CDR3 sequence (DNA): TGTGCCAGCAGCCCGGGACTAGCGGGGCGAGGCGGGGAGCTGTTTTTT.

The chain links TRBV7-9 to TRBJ1-1; 7 bases agree with TRBD1. V was clipped by 7 bases and J by 2 bases; unmatched bases: 7. In germline, CDR1 is SEHNR, CDR2 FQNEAQ (reference sequence). This CDR3 has 14 amino acids. The CDR3 nucleotides are TGTGCCAGCACCATAGGGGACAGAAACACTGAAGCTTTCTTT. This translates into CASTIGDRNTEAFF.

The chain carries TRBV4-1 and TRBJ2-1; 10 nucleotides align to TRBD2. J was trimmed by 8 bases and V by 3 bases; bases with no gene match: 7. The CDR3 is made up of 15 amino acids. Germline CDR1 and CDR2: MGHRA and YSYEKL. The CDR3 DNA follows: TGCGCCAGCAGCCAGAGCGGGAGGGCCAGGCATGAGCAGTTCTTC. Translation: CASSQSGRARHEQFF.

This chain links TRBV9 with TRBJ2-3; TRBD2 aligns across 14 bases. Germline V gene lookup returns CDR1 SGDLS and CDR2 YYNGEE. Trimming cost V 1 base and J 2 bases; bases outside gene matches: 3. The CDR3 covers 17 residues. The CDR3 region has the DNA TGTGCCAGCAGCGTATTGGGACTAGCGGGGGTCACAGATACGCAGTATTTT. Protein: CASSVLGLAGVTDTQYF.

The chain has TRBV6-5 and TRBJ2-5; TRBD2 matches at 8 bases. The V gene's germline CDR1 is MNHEY and CDR2 SVGAGI. V was clipped by 6 bases and J by 5 bases; unmatched bases: 8. The CDR3 extends over 14 amino acids. Here the CDR3 DNA reads TGTGCCAGCAGAGCTACTAGCGGAGGTGAGACCCAGTACTTC. This gives the protein CASRATSGGETQYF.

The chain joins TRBV6-1 to TRBJ1-5; D remains unclear. Deletions cut 4 bases from V and 3 bases from J, with 7 bases between. The germline V gene has CDR1 MNHNS and CDR2 SASEGT. The CDR3 covers 13 residues. CDR3: CASSGTDNQPQHF. CDR3 in DNA: TGTGCCAGCAGTGGGACGGACAATCAGCCCCAGCATTTT.

This chain's CDR3 is CASSYSVTGGFYGYTF. CDR3 coding DNA: TGTGCCAGCAGTTACTCGGTGACAGGGGGCTTCTATGGCTACACCTTC. This chain uses TRBV6-5 with TRBJ1-2; 10 nucleotides agree with TRBD1. Germline CDR1 is MNHEY and CDR2 is SVGAGI. J lost 4 bases, V lost 0 bases, and 5 bases had no gene match. CDR3 length equals 16 residues.

V usage is TRBV14 and J usage is TRBJ1-1; D call uncertain. Trimming shortened V by 7 bases and J by 1 base, and 13 bases separated the two germline ends. This CDR3 contains 14 residues. Per the germline V gene, CDR1 is SGHDN and CDR2 is FVKESK. CDR3 loop: CASTVWAGNTEAFF. In DNA form, the CDR3 reads TGTGCCAGCACGGTCTGGGCGGGGAACACTGAAGCTTTCTTT. The whole variable domain, filled in from reference TRBV14 and TRBJ1-1, reads EAGVTQFPSHSVIEKGQTVTLRCDPISGHDNLYWYRRVMGKEIKFLLHFVKESKQDESGMPNNRFLAERTGGTYSTLKVQPAELEDSGVYFCASTVWAGNTEAFFGQGTRLTVV.

This chain joins TRBV19 and TRBJ1-1; D possibly corresponds to TRBD1 (6 bases). In germline, CDR1 is LNHDA, CDR2 SQIVND (reference sequence). V was clipped by 7 bases and J by 11 bases, with 17 bases between them. The CDR3 contains 12 residues. The CDR3 spells CASTPPGQGAFF. The CDR3 region has the DNA TGTGCCAGTACCCCCCCAGGGCAGGGGGCTTTCTTT.

The genes are TRBV7-6 and TRBJ1-1; D uncertain. Trimming took 5 bases from V and 0 from J, leaving 13 bases between them. The germline V gene has CDR1 SGHVS and CDR2 FNYEAQ. This CDR3 is 15 amino acids long. CDR3 loop: CASSPGSLMNTEAFF. For the CDR3, the DNA is TGTGCCAGCAGCCCCGGATCCCTCATGAACACTGAAGCTTTCTTT.

The chain is built from TRBV4-2 and TRBJ2-3, with D perhaps matching TRBD2 (6 bases). Germline-derived CDR1 and CDR2 are LGHNA and YNFKEQ. The CDR3 consists of 15 residues. Trimming removed 3 bases at V and 2 bases at J, with 12 bases between. The CDR3 region has the DNA TGTGCCAGCAGCCAGGAGACTAGTAACACAGATACGCAGTATTTT. Translation: CASSQETSNTDTQYF.

The chain has TRBV28 and TRBJ2-7; D uncertain. Germline-derived CDR1 and CDR2 are MDHEN and SYDVKM. The CDR3 runs 11 residues. The germline V and J ends were trimmed by 4 bases and 6 bases, with 7 bases remaining between them. The CDR3 DNA follows: TGTGCCAGCAGTTCGACCGGCGAGCAGTACTTC. Translation gives CASSSTGEQYF.